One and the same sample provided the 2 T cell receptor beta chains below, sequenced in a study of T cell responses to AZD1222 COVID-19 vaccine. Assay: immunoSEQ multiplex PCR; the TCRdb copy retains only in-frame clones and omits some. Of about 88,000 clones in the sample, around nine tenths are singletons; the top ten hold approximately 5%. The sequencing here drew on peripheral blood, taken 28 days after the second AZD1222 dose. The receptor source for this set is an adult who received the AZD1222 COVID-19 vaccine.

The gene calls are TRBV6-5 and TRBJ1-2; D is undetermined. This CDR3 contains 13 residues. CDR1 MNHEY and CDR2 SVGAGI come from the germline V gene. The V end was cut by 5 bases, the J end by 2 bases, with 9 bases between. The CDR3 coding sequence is TGTGCCAGCAGTCAGACCCGAAACTATGGCTACACCTTC. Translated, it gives CASSQTRNYGYTF.

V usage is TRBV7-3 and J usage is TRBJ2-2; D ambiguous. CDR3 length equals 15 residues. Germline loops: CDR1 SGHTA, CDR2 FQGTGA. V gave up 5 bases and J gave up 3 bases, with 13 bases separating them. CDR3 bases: TGTGCCAGCAGCCCGGACGGAAGCTACACCGGGGAGCTGTTTTTT. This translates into CASSPDGSYTGELFF.